This T cell receptor beta chain originates from a study of shared clonotypes between healthy human individuals (TCRdb year 2020). For context, the study as a whole: The cohort included three men and a couple of women between 18 and 49 years of age. Per donor, leukapheresis produced somewhere between about 0.8 and 9.5 billion PBMCs. For each donor, CD4 naive and CD4 memory were each run on three plates, CD8 naive on two plates, and CD8 memory on one plate. The study deeply sequenced blood TCR repertoires of 5 or 6 healthy adults to estimate repertoire size and the extent of clonotype sharing between individuals. Libraries were prepared and TCR repertoires were sequenced by different laboratories using diverse techniques, in order to increase sequencing depth and limit assay-specific biases.

Using the deep immunoSEQ assay, TCR CDR3 regions were amplified from genomic DNA by multiplex PCR. Genomic DNA extracted from each cell subset was distributed evenly over all wells of several immunoSEQ 96-well plates, and each plate served as one replicate. For sorted subsets, each replicate PCR was loaded with approximately 200 ng genomic DNA, equivalent to approximately 33,000 T cell genomes. Purified libraries were quantified with a Qubit 3.0 fluorometer, sized on a Bioanalyzer 2100, and re-quantified with the KAPA Library Quantification kit. Each immunoSEQ 96-well plate was sequenced on its own single-read 150-cycle Illumina NextSeq 550 flow cell. Processing in the source paper ran as follows. Because the immunoSEQ output held only junctional sequences and lacked quality scores, the filtering could not match the filtering applied to full-length reads. Sequences were annotated with PyIR, a Python wrapper for IgBLAST v1.9, and V/J genes and CDR3 were assigned using IMGT germline references. Reads were removed for weak V/J assignments (E-value above 1e-6), missing CDR3, stop codons, out-of-frame junctions, or ambiguous translated residues. V3J clonotypes were defined as sequences sharing an identical inferred V gene, J gene, and CDR3 amino acid sequence. Percentage overlap between repertoires was computed as shared unique clonotypes divided by the size of the smaller repertoire. Three approaches were used to assess repertoire richness: RTK rarefaction, the Chao1 estimator, and Recon v2.1 estimates of unobserved clonotypes. Generation probabilities were computed with OLGA for all TCRbeta clonotypes obtained by the gDNA method from a few donors. TCRdb stores this immuneACCESS table with in-frame sequences only. Part of the clones is absent; in the studies checked, under half of the shortfall reflects unresolved V genes, and no reason is known for the rest. V, J and clone size reflect that table, while D and trimming were determined from the DNA. The table for this sample lists about 2.3 million clones; just under 95% of them were counted only once. The top ten clonotypes cover more than 0.35% of the sample.

Turning to this clone: Its antigen specificity is not known. Per-base quality was not reported, and no clone a single base away is much larger than it. The same CDR3 arises from other DNA sequences in this sample as well.

Study-wide conclusions, independent of this receptor: Based on pairwise subsampling, the degree of clonotype sharing among donors was expected to be affected by sequencing depth. Naive subsets generally had larger estimated clonotype richness than memory subsets did. Clonotypes shared by all four sorted-subset donors showed higher generation probabilities than non-shared clonotypes. Incomplete sequencing was indicated by rarefaction of sorted-subset datasets, despite the large sequencing depth. The small number of donors limited the genetic and exposure-history diversity represented. About 5% of naive CD4, roughly 3.6% of naive CD8, 2.3% of memory CD4, and 0.4% of memory CD8 clonotypes were shared across several donors. Sampling was restricted to blood, and TCR repertoires in tissue are likely to differ from TCR repertoires in blood.

Donors were healthy HIV-negative adults with no recently reported acute infections or vaccinations. Only Caucasian adults living in Nashville, Tennessee, USA were represented among the donors. Magnetic negative selection was used to enrich CD4+ T cells, after which naive cells were positively selected on CD45RA and the negative fraction became the memory subset. Blood was obtained by leukapheresis, after which PBMCs were separated by Ficoll-Histopaque density gradient centrifugation and cryopreserved in liquid nitrogen vapor phase. Purity and quantity of every magnetically sorted T cell population were checked by analytical flow cytometry. Genomic DNA was isolated from each sorted fraction and quantified by UV absorbance on a Nanodrop 2000c. Trimming at the junction amounts to 6 bases on V and 4 bases on J, and the germline ends lie 10 bases apart. CDR1 and CDR2 (KGHSH, LQKENI) derive from the germline V gene. Taken from cysteine to phenylalanine, the CDR3 has 13 residues. Only the CDR3 DNA is retained, 39 bases long and in frame from the first base.

The V and J genes are TRBV18 and TRBJ1-5, with no D gene named confidently. This clonotype was obtained from a man aged 18 to 30 in good health. Some clones in this sample may be carry-over from other donors' samples. Sequenced material: naive CD4+ T cells from PBMCs. This sample's cell subset or site label indicates: CD45RA+ positively selected. The CDR3 sequence is CASSPSGNQPQHF. The DNA is TGTGCCAGCTCCCCTTCCGGGAATCAGCCCCAGCATTTT.